These T cell receptor beta chains were read from a single sample in a study of beta chain bispecific antibodies for T cell cancers. Each CDR3 protein is one row after TCRdb ran MiXCR on the 5' RACE reads. The sample consists of 9,000 or so distinct CDR3 sequences, less than 2.5% of them appearing once. Antigen specificity for these receptors is unknown. Source: T cells from a healthy donor cultured with Jurkat leukemia cells, taken from a culture containing an anti-CD19 bispecific antibody. The receptors were gathered from a human donor in good health. Some clones in this sample may be carry-over from other donors' samples. Both conserved end residues are part of each CDR3. D genes are given only for firm matches. Clone sizes are given selectively: once, few, many, or a class where the clone is expanded.

clone size	D gene	V gene	J gene	CDR3 DNA	CDR3 protein
NA	NA	TRBV5-4	TRBJ1-1	TGTGCCAGCACCAACGAGGGGGAAAACACTGAAGCTTTCTTT	CASTNEGENTEAFF
many	NA	TRBV11-2	TRBJ1-4	TGTGCCAGCAGCTTACAAGGGAATGAAAAACTGTTTTTT	CASSLQGNEKLFF
many	TRBD1	TRBV11-2	TRBJ1-2	TGTGCCAGCAGCAGAGGCCTAGGGGGCTTCTACTATGGCTACACCTTC	CASSRGLGGFYYGYTF
many	NA	TRBV3-1	TRBJ1-1	TGTGCCAGCAGCCAAGAGGGTGACGGGGCCCAAAACACTGAAGCTTTCTTT	CASSQEGDGAQNTEAFF
many	TRBD2	TRBV20-1	TRBJ2-1	TGCAGTGCTAGGGAACTAGCGGGGGGAAATGAGCAGTTCTTC	CSARELAGGNEQFF
many	TRBD1	TRBV29-1	TRBJ1-5	TGCAGCGTCGCCAGGGGGCAGGGTCAGCCCCAGCATTTT	CSVARGQGQPQHF
many	NA	TRBV11-2	TRBJ1-6	TGTGCCAGCAGCTCACTGGGGTCGCCCCTCCACTTT	CASSSLGSPLHF
many	TRBD1	TRBV18	TRBJ1-1	TGTGCCAGCTCACCACCGGACAGGGGTACTGAAGCTTTCTTT	CASSPPDRGTEAFF
many	NA	TRBV3-1	TRBJ2-3	TGTGCCAGCAGCGTGCTAGCCGACGATACGCAGTATTTT	CASSVLADDTQYF
many	NA	TRBV5-6	TRBJ2-6	TGTGCCAGCAGTCCTGTTTTCGGGGGCCCGAGCTCTGGGGCCAACGTCCTGACTTTC	CASSPVFGGPSSGANVLTF
many	TRBD1	TRBV9	TRBJ2-7	TGTGCCAGCAGCCTCCACGGGACAGGGTATGACGAGCAGTACTTC	CASSLHGTGYDEQYF
medium-sized	NA	TRBV30	TRBJ2-7	TGTGCCTGGAGTGGTTTATCCTACGAGCAGTACTTC	CAWSGLSYEQYF
many	NA	TRBV2	TRBJ2-1	TGTGCCAGCAGTGAGTCGACCTCCTACAATGAGCAGTTCTTC	CASSESTSYNEQFF
few	TRBD1	TRBV19	TRBJ1-5	TGTGCCAGTAGTAGGTTGACAGGGTCCAATCAGCCCCAGCATTTT	CASSRLTGSNQPQHF
NA	NA	TRBV15	TRBJ2-5	TGTGCCACCAGCAGAGAATTCCTCGAGACCCAGTACTTC	CATSREFLETQYF